This T cell receptor (beta chain) was sequenced in a study of blood T cell repertoires in COVID-19 (TCRdb year 2020). Describing the broader study: Collaborator samples came from the United States, Italy and Spain and covered acute and convalescent phases of COVID-19. The material from the prospective study consisted of cDNA or gDNA derived from T cells, B-cell-depleted T cells, or PBMCs. The repertoires were released in a freely available public database intended as a resource for research on the immune response to SARS-CoV-2. The sample metadata nearly always contained a de-identified subject ID, COVID-19 status, age in years and sex. The samples were drawn from the first 160 participants of the ongoing ImmuneRACE study and from under 1,500 subjects provided by 6 global collaborators. Where available, HLA class I and class II types were obtained from metadata supplied by the sample provider rather than from assay-based typing. Subjects who had been exposed to COVID-19, were actively infected with it, or had recovered from it provided the deeply sampled blood TCRbeta repertoires that made up the dataset. What the research found in general, with its limitations: The quantity of clinical and demographic metadata differed by source and by participant and was supplied without curation.

Samples from volunteer blood donors who had recovered from COVID-19 were contributed by a second Seattle source. The collaborating institutions used their own protocols to collect whole blood in K2EDTA tubes. For TCRbeta analysis, collaborators shipped samples as frozen whole blood, isolated PBMCs, or DNA extracted from either of those sample types. TCRbeta CDR3 regions were amplified from genomic DNA using the immunoSEQ Assay, a bias-controlled multiplex PCR. Per the authors' processing: Nucleated cell counts per sample were estimated from amplification of reference gene primers within the assay. Sequence reads were collapsed and filtered to measure the absolute abundance of every unique TCRbeta CDR3 rearrangement. For each sample, productive Simpson clonality was calculated as the square root of Simpson's diversity index across productive rearrangements. Held by TCRdb, this immuneACCESS table contains in-frame sequences only and omits some clones. Under half of the omission traces to an unresolved V gene where checked; the cause of the rest is unknown. Clone size and the V and J calls come from that table; the DNA yielded D and trimming. This sample is represented by about 150,000 clones; approximately 90% of them were singletons. The ten largest clonotypes hold roughly 1.9% of the sample.

Only one count was recorded for this clone. The specificity of this receptor is unknown. No qualities accompany the bases; no much larger clone lies one base away. CDR1 and CDR2, per the germline V gene (reference sequence), are LNHDA and SQIVND. The CDR3 sequence holds 14 residues, the cysteine and phenylalanine included. The DNA shown is the 42-base CDR3, in frame from base 1. Trimming at the junction amounts to 3 bases on V and 0 bases on J, and the germline ends lie 8 bases apart. The sequence was collected from a man aged 50 to 60 who had recovered from COVID-19. The rearranged chain carries TRBV19 and TRBJ1-1; the D region possibly corresponds to TRBD1 (6 bases align). The sample comprised peripheral blood. The sequenced DNA is TGTGCCAGTAGTATCCGGGACATGAACACTGAAGCTTTCTTT. This sequence encodes CASSIRDMNTEAFF.